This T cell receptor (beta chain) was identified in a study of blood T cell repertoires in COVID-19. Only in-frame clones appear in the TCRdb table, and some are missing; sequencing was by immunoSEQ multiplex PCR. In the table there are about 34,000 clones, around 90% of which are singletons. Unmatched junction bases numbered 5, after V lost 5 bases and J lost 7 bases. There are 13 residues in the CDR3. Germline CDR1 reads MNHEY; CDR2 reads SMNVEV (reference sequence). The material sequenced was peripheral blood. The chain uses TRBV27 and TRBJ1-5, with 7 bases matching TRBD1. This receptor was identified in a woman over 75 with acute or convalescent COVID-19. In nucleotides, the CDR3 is TGTGCCAGCAGTAGACAGGGCCCCCAGCCCCAGCATTTT. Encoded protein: CASSRQGPQPQHF.